One T cell receptor beta chain is described in this entry. The antigen is unknown. The entry originates in a study of blood T cells in healthy people across ages. General study results and limits: Observed TCR beta diversity showed a strong correlation with the percentage of naive T cells as measured by flow cytometry.

Total RNA amounts of at least 5 micrograms were extracted per sample. After removal of 4 bases from V and 8 bases from J, the junction contained 6 bases not matched to a gene. This CDR3 is 13 amino acids long. The germline CDR1 and CDR2 sequences are MNHEY and SVGEGT. Together with a sample-barcoded 5' primer, a J-beta primer mix was included in a second PCR lasting roughly 6 to 12 cycles. Each cDNA molecule, via a template-switch adaptor with 12 random nucleotides, was tagged. TCRdb re-analysed the 5' RACE reads in MiXCR, keeping a single row per CDR3 protein. The repertoire has hundreds of thousands of distinct CDR3 sequences, around 54% of them found once; the top ten carry roughly 34%.

The sequencing sample was made of blood. The chain has TRBV6-2 or TRBV6-3 and TRBJ1-1, with 8 bases aligning to TRBD1. The clonotype comes from a man aged 60-69 years in good health. This chain's CDR3 is CASSWDRRTEAFF. The CDR3 coding sequence is TGTGCCAGCAGTTGGGACAGGCGGACGGAAGCTTTCTTT.